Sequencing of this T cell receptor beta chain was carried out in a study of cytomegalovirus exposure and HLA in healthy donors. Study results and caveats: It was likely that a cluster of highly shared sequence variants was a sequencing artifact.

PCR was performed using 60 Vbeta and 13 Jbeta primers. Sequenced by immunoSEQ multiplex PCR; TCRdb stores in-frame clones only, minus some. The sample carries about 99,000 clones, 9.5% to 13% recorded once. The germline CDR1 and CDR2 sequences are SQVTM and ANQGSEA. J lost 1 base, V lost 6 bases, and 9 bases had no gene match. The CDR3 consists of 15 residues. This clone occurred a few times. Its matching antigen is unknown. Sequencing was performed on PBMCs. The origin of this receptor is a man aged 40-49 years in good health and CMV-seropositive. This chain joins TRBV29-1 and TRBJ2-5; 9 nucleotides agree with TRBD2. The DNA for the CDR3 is TGCAGCGTCGACCGACTAGCGGAGTTCCAAGAGACCCAGTACTTC. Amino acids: CSVDRLAEFQETQYF.